The 11 T cell receptor beta chains below all came from one sample that was sequenced in a study of T cell repertoires in cytomegalovirus infection. TCRdb redid the calling of the reads with MiXCR, one entry per CDR3 protein. The sample shows some 600,000 distinct CDR3 sequences, 20% to 25% of them seen only once. Specimen: CD8+ T cells from PBMCs. The receptors here all came from a human donor in good health (CMV status not recorded). Some clones in this sample may be carry-over from other donors' samples.

The chain couples TRBV4-3 to TRBJ2-1; TRBD2 aligns across 16 bases. V lost 3 bases, J lost 8 bases, and 10 bases stayed unmatched. CDR1 and CDR2 from the germline V gene are LGHNA and YSLEER. This CDR3 spans 18 amino acids. CDR3 DNA: TGCGCCAGCAGCCAGGACGGGACTAGCGGGGGGGAGTACGATGAGCAGTTCTTC. Translated: CASSQDGTSGGEYDEQFF.

In its sample, this clonotype was seen a few times. This rearrangement joins TRBV7-8 to TRBJ1-1, with D possibly matching TRBD1 (6 bases). The CDR3 has 14 residues. V was pared by 5 bases and J by 7 bases, with 17 bases between. In germline, CDR1 is SGHVS, CDR2 FQNEAQ. This CDR3 is CASSLGGLTHEAFF. The CDR3 DNA follows: TGTGCCAGCAGCCTGGGGGGCCTAACCCATGAAGCTTTCTTT.

The rearrangement links TRBV27 to TRBJ2-2; either TRBD1 or TRBD2 may supply D (5 bases each). The germline CDR1 and CDR2 sequences are MNHEY and SMNVEV (reference sequence). V lost 6 bases and J 0 bases, leaving 14 bases between the germline ends. This CDR3 spans 16 amino acids. CDR3 in amino acids: CASSRSPGPNTGELFF. Here the CDR3 DNA reads TGTGCCAGCAGCCGAAGCCCGGGACCGAACACCGGGGAGCTGTTTTTT.

On this clonotype itself: Being one base from a much bigger clone, this may be a read error. V and J are TRBV11-2 and TRBJ1-2, with 8 bases fitting TRBD1. V was clipped by 5 bases and J by 8 bases; unmatched bases: 19. This CDR3 is 17 amino acids long. CDR1 is SGHAT and CDR2 is FQNNGV in the germline V gene. CDR3 region: CASSPMPGQGHLGGYTF. The CDR3 coding sequence is TGTGCCAGCAGCCCTATGCCAGGACAGGGCCATCTTGGGGGCTACACCTTC. Based on the CDR3 plus reference TRBV11-2 and TRBJ1-2, the full variable domain is EAGVAQSPRYKIIEKRQSVAFWCNPISGHATLYWYQQILGQGPKLLIQFQNNGVVDDSQLPKDRFSAERLKGVDSTLKIQPAKLEDSAVYLCASSPMPGQGHLGGYTFGSGTRLTVV.

V is TRBV29-1 and J is TRBJ2-1; 7 bases fit TRBD1. Trimming removed 5 bases from V and 0 bases from J; junction bases left unmatched: 13. The CDR3 is 17 amino acids. CDR1 SQVTM and CDR2 ANQGSEA come from the germline V gene. CDR3 sequence (DNA): TGCAGCGTTCCCCCTTACAGGACAGGAGACTCCTACAATGAGCAGTTCTTC. It encodes CSVPPYRTGDSYNEQFF.

This clonotype showed up just once. This chain links TRBV20-1 with TRBJ2-5; 8 bases are a match to TRBD1. Germline lookup yields CDR1 DFQATT and CDR2 SNEGSKA (reference sequence). V lost 3 bases, J lost 2 bases, and 8 bases stayed unmatched. The CDR3 spans 15 residues. DNA for the CDR3: TGCAGTGCTAGTCGGGCGACAGGGGATCAAGAGACCCAGTACTTC. Translating gives CSASRATGDQETQYF.

The table lists this clonotype with a few counts. V is TRBV7-9 and J is TRBJ1-5, with 9 bases that match TRBD1. The CDR3 length is 15 residues. Looked up from germline, CDR1 is SEHNR and CDR2 is FQNEAQ (reference sequence). Germline trimming cut 6 bases from V and 7 bases from J; bases unmatched to any gene: 10. CDR3 loop: CASRSYRGRRQPQHF. CDR3 bases: TGTGCCAGCAGGTCATACAGGGGGCGAAGACAGCCCCAGCATTTT.

The chain uses TRBV7-9 and TRBJ2-7; D unclear. Germline CDR1 reads SEHNR; CDR2 reads FQNEAQ (reference sequence). Trimming cost V 6 bases and J 0 bases, with 9 bases left between them. The CDR3 is 13 residues long. CDR3 DNA: TGTGCCAGCAGACCCGACAACTCCTACGAGCAGTACTTC. As protein: CASRPDNSYEQYF.

CDR3 region: CASSQDLGESTDTQYF. The DNA of the CDR3 is TGTGCCAGCAGCCAAGATCTAGGGGAATCCACAGATACGCAGTATTTT. The chain combines TRBV14 with TRBJ2-3; tentatively, D is TRBD1 (5 bases). CDR1 SGHDN and CDR2 FVKESK come from the germline V gene. V lost 0 bases and J lost 2, with 12 bases in between. The CDR3 sequence is 16 residues long.

This clonotype came up many times. The CDR3 protein is CASSFWGQPNTEAFF. The CDR3 region has the DNA TGTGCCAGCAGCTTCTGGGGACAGCCGAACACTGAAGCTTTCTTT. This chain uses TRBV11-2 with TRBJ1-1; 7 bases fit TRBD1. Germline CDR1 reads SGHAT; CDR2 reads FQNNGV. This CDR3 has 15 amino acids. Trimming cost V 3 bases and J 1 base; bases outside gene matches: 5.

The table lists this clonotype with many counts. The chain carries TRBV6-6 and TRBJ2-1, with D perhaps assigned TRBD1 or TRBD2 (5 bases each). Deletions cut 2 bases from V and 3 bases from J, with 14 bases between. The CDR3 has 16 residues. CDR1 is MNHNY and CDR2 is SVGAGI in the germline V gene (reference sequence). The CDR3 DNA reads TGTGCCAGCAGTTACCTAGCAGGGCCTAACTACAATGAGCAGTTCTTC. Protein: CASSYLAGPNYNEQFF.